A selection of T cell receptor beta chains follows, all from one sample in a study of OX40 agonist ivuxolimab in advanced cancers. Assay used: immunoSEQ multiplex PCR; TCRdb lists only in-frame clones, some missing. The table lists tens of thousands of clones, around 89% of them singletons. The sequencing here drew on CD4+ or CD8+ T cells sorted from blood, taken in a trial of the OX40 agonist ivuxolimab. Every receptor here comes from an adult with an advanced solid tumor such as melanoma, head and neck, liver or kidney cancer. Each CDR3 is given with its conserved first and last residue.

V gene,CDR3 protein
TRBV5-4,CASSLDRGSDSPLHF
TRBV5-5,CASSLVGASYNEQFF
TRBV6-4,CAQVCYGYTF
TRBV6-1,CASSGIGLEQFF
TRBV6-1,CASRLGGTEAFF
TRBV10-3,CAISRTGLGETQYF
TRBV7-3,CASSQRGDRGNEQFF
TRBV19,CASSMGLAGARSETQYF
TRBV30,CAWTAGVSGANVLTF
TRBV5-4,CASSSGQTVPEAFF
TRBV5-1,CASSLAGARQETQYF
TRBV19,CASSPRQGLQETQYF
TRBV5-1,CASSREGGQGSGGYTF
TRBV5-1,CASSFSQGNEKLFF
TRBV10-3,CAISEPRDSVSAQYF
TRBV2,CASSGDRLKNIQYF
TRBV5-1,CASNVLQGSGELFF
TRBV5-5,CASSLGQGVLYF
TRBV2,CASSPGQLRSQAKNIQYF
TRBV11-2,CASSSLASSYEQYF
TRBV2,CASSGPAGAGNTIYF
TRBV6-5,CASSRQGNNQPQHF
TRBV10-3,CAISESAIAPYEQYF
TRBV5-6,CASSVTDTQYF
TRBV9,CASQSLQGALHF
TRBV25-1,CASSEMTGQGAAYEQYF
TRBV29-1,CSAQRTSGRGEQYF
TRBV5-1,CASSPDSWTEAFF
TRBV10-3,CAISEWGTDTQYF
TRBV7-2,CASRRTSGSQETQYF
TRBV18,CASSPMGQGNTGELFF
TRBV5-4,CASSLGAAYEQYF
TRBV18,CASSPWRDAEAFF
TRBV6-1,CASSETGWELFF
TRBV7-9,CASSLSSGRAGEQYF
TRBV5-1,CASRWGSTGIAEAFF
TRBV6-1,CASRAPESYEQYF
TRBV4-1,CASSQRTGDHEQYF
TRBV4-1,CASSFGVTSGTDTQYF
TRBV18,CASSYVEKGTYNEQFF
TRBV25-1,CASRGNRAYGGYTF
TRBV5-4,CASSLWGRKHSGNTIYF
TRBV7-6,CASGDQNNEQFF
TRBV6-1,CASSESGGRQETQYF
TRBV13,CASSLGGVNYGYTF
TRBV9,CASSVDDRGNYEQYF
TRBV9,CASSVQLWTGPGTGELFF
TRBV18,CASSPAAGTEAFF
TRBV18,CASSPPVLAGGKEQFF
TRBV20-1,CSAVRGYEQYF
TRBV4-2,CASSQDSGVEQYF
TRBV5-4,CASSGDSSSYNSPLHF
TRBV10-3,CAISESGQGNQPQHF
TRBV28,CASSGADRDTEAFF